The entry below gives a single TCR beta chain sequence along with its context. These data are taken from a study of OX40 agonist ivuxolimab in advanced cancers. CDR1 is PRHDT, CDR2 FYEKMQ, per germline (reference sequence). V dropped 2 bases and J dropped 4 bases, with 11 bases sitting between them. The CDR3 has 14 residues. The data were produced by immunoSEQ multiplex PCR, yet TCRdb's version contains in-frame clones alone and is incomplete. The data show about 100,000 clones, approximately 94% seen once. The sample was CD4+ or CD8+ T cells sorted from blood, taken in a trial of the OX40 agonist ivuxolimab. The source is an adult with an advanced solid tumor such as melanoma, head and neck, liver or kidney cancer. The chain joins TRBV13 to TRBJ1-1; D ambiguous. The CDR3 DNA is TGTGCCAGCAGCTTAACCGGAGACGGCACTGAAGCTTTCTTT. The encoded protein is CASSLTGDGTEAFF.